This T cell receptor beta chain appears in the sequencing data of a study of blood T cell repertoires in COVID-19 (TCRdb year 2020). With regard to the full study: Samples covering the acute and convalescent phases of COVID-19 were provided by collaborators in the United States, Italy and Spain. The material from the prospective study consisted of cDNA or gDNA derived from T cells, B-cell-depleted T cells, or PBMCs. The dataset comprised deeply sampled blood TCRbeta repertoires from subjects exposed to, actively infected with, or recovered from COVID-19. The repertoires were released in a freely available public database meant as a resource for research on the immune response to SARS-CoV-2. The samples were drawn from two sources: the first 160 participants of the ongoing ImmuneRACE study, and over 950 subjects contributed by 6 global collaborators. A de-identified subject ID, COVID-19 status, age in years and sex were almost always included in the sample metadata. HLA class I and class II types, where available, came from metadata supplied by the sample provider rather than from assay-based typing. Broader findings and caveats from the paper: The quantity of clinical and demographic metadata differed by source and by participant and was supplied without curation.

Trimming takes 3 bases from V and 4 bases from J, and the germline ends sit 13 bases apart. CDR1 and CDR2 (MDHEN, SYDVKM) derive from the germline V gene. From cysteine to phenylalanine, the CDR3 is 15 amino acids long. Only the CDR3 part of the read is kept: 45 bases, read in frame from the first base. The immunoSEQ Assay, a bias-controlled multiplex PCR, was used to amplify TCRbeta CDR3 regions from genomic DNA. Processing in the source paper ran as follows. Within the assay, amplification of reference gene primers was used to estimate how many nucleated cells each sample contained. To quantify the absolute abundance of each unique TCRbeta CDR3 rearrangement, sequence reads were collapsed and filtered. For each sample, productive Simpson clonality was calculated as the square root of Simpson's diversity index across productive rearrangements. In its TCRdb copy, this immuneACCESS table keeps in-frame sequences only and misses some clones. Where compared with another copy, unresolved V genes explain less than half of these, and the others have no known cause. From that table come the V and J calls and clone size; the DNA was used to work out D and trimming. The sample has roughly 70,000 clones on record, about 80% of them singletons. Around 28% of the sample lies in the top ten.

This clone was found once. The antigen it recognizes is unknown. Within one base of it there is no much larger clone, and no base qualities were kept. Collaborating institutions collected whole blood in K2EDTA tubes following their own protocols. For TCRbeta analysis, collaborator samples were shipped as frozen whole blood, as isolated PBMCs, or as DNA extracted from either sample type. The sequenced material came from peripheral blood. The chain couples TRBV28 to TRBJ1-5; perhaps TRBD1 is the D gene, with 5 bases matching. The sequence derives from a human donor in a cohort sampled during active COVID-19. For the CDR3, the sequence is CASSFPLRGNQPQHF. The bases read TGTGCCAGCAGTTTCCCCTTGCGGGGGAATCAGCCCCAGCATTTT.